This T cell receptor (beta chain) appears in the sequencing data of a study of technical replicates of blood from several donors. Assay used: immunoSEQ multiplex PCR; TCRdb lists only in-frame clones, some missing. Found here are around 80,000 clones, around 93% of them singletons; the top ten hold roughly 0.23%. The CDR3 runs 17 residues. Trimming took 0 bases from V and 0 from J, leaving 12 bases between them. Per the germline V gene, CDR1 is KGHSH and CDR2 is LQKENI. The sample comprised T cells isolated from PBMCs. This TCR came from a human donor in good health. The rearrangement uses TRBV18 and TRBJ1-5; a possible D gene is TRBD1 (5 bases). CDR3 protein: CASSPPHQGNSNQPQHF. The CDR3 DNA sequence: TGTGCCAGCTCACCACCCCATCAGGGAAATAGCAATCAGCCCCAGCATTTT.